Listed below are T cell receptor beta chains from one sample, sequenced in a study of blood T cell repertoires in COVID-19. Only in-frame clones appear in the TCRdb table, and some are missing; sequencing was by immunoSEQ multiplex PCR. There are a few hundred thousand clones in the sample; around 88% occur only once, and around 1.5% lies in the top ten. The sample taken for sequencing was peripheral blood. The receptors were sampled from a woman aged 45-65 years with acute or convalescent COVID-19. The CDR3 runs from the conserved cysteine through the conserved F or W. Each record gives: V gene, D gene, J gene, CDR3 length, clone size, CDR3 protein, CDR3 DNA. A D gene is named only where the DNA matches it firmly. Size tells how often a clone was seen (once, few, many) or the class of an expanded clone, and some rows leave it out.

V gene: TRBV19
D gene: TRBD1
J gene: TRBJ1-5
CDR3 length: 15
clone size: -
CDR3 protein: CASSILAGGVQPQHF
CDR3 DNA: TGTGCCAGTAGTATTTTGGCAGGGGGCGTTCAGCCCCAGCATTTT

V gene: TRBV7-3
D gene: TRBD2
J gene: TRBJ2-1
CDR3 length: 15
clone size: once
CDR3 protein: CASSFTSGAYNEQFF
CDR3 DNA: TGTGCCAGCAGCTTCACTAGCGGGGCCTACAATGAGCAGTTCTTC

V gene: TRBV5-1
D gene: -
J gene: TRBJ2-5
CDR3 length: 14
clone size: -
CDR3 protein: CASSLAQVEETQYF
CDR3 DNA: TGCGCCAGCAGCTTGGCGCAGGTTGAGGAGACCCAGTACTTC

V gene: TRBV6-2/TRBV6-3
D gene: TRBD2
J gene: TRBJ2-3
CDR3 length: 18
clone size: -
CDR3 protein: CASSYPLAGVDNGDTQYF
CDR3 DNA: TGTGCCAGCAGTTACCCACTAGCGGGAGTAGATAATGGGGATACGCAGTATTTT

V gene: TRBV18
D gene: -
J gene: TRBJ2-5
CDR3 length: 15
clone size: -
CDR3 protein: CASSPGVTGQETQYF
CDR3 DNA: TGTGCCAGCTCACCAGGAGTAACAGGGCAAGAGACCCAGTACTTC

V gene: TRBV7-9
D gene: TRBD1
J gene: TRBJ2-7
CDR3 length: 12
clone size: -
CDR3 protein: CASSRQGYEQYF
CDR3 DNA: TGTGCCAGCAGTCGACAGGGCTACGAGCAGTACTTC

V gene: TRBV9
D gene: TRBD2
J gene: TRBJ2-3
CDR3 length: 15
clone size: once
CDR3 protein: CASSPSGLAGHTQYF
CDR3 DNA: TGTGCCAGCAGCCCGAGCGGACTAGCGGGTCATACGCAGTATTTT

V gene: TRBV18
D gene: TRBD1
J gene: TRBJ2-7
CDR3 length: 16
clone size: -
CDR3 protein: CASSPLGQGASYEQYF
CDR3 DNA: TGTGCCAGCTCACCCCTCGGACAGGGGGCGTCGTACGAGCAGTACTTC

V gene: TRBV21-1
D gene: -
J gene: TRBJ2-5
CDR3 length: 12
clone size: -
CDR3 protein: CARRTEQETQYF
CDR3 DNA: TGTGCCAGGAGGACAGAGCAAGAGACCCAGTACTTC

V gene: TRBV6-5
D gene: -
J gene: TRBJ1-5
CDR3 length: 13
clone size: -
CDR3 protein: CASSTGSNQPQHF
CDR3 DNA: TGTGCCAGCAGTACAGGGTCCAATCAGCCCCAGCATTTT

V gene: TRBV27
D gene: TRBD2
J gene: TRBJ2-1
CDR3 length: 15
clone size: -
CDR3 protein: CASSFGGRTYNEQFF
CDR3 DNA: TGTGCCAGCAGTTTCGGCGGGAGAACCTACAATGAGCAGTTCTTC

V gene: TRBV7-7
D gene: -
J gene: TRBJ2-5
CDR3 length: 18
clone size: -
CDR3 protein: CASSLGSSGIGRQETQYF
CDR3 DNA: TGTGCTAGCAGCTTAGGCTCATCTGGTATAGGGAGACAAGAGACCCAGTACTTC

V gene: TRBV27
D gene: -
J gene: TRBJ1-4
CDR3 length: 14
clone size: -
CDR3 protein: CASSLVQAFEKLFF
CDR3 DNA: TGTGCCAGCAGTTTGGTACAGGCGTTTGAAAAACTGTTTTTT

V gene: TRBV15
D gene: -
J gene: TRBJ1-3
CDR3 length: 15
clone size: -
CDR3 protein: CATSRGNPAGNTIYF
CDR3 DNA: TGTGCCACCAGCAGAGGAAACCCAGCGGGAAACACCATATATTTT

V gene: TRBV5-4
D gene: -
J gene: TRBJ1-2
CDR3 length: 14
clone size: -
CDR3 protein: CASSLFQGIYGYTF
CDR3 DNA: TGTGCCAGCAGCTTGTTTCAGGGGATCTATGGCTACACCTTC

V gene: TRBV24-1
D gene: TRBD1
J gene: TRBJ2-6
CDR3 length: 18
clone size: -
CDR3 protein: CATSPGTGLFSGANVLTF
CDR3 DNA: TGTGCCACCTCTCCCGGGACAGGACTTTTCTCTGGGGCCAACGTCCTGACTTTC

V gene: TRBV9
D gene: TRBD2
J gene: TRBJ2-5
CDR3 length: 17
clone size: -
CDR3 protein: CASSVGRREGRGETQYF
CDR3 DNA: TGTGCCAGCTCGGTTGGGCGGCGGGAGGGCCGAGGAGAGACCCAGTACTTC

V gene: TRBV7-9
D gene: -
J gene: TRBJ2-7
CDR3 length: 13
clone size: few
CDR3 protein: CASSRLPGYEQYF
CDR3 DNA: TGTGCCAGCAGCCGGTTGCCGGGATACGAGCAGTACTTC

V gene: TRBV5-1
D gene: TRBD2
J gene: TRBJ2-1
CDR3 length: 14
clone size: -
CDR3 protein: CASRGLAGVHEQFF
CDR3 DNA: TGCGCCAGCCGCGGACTAGCGGGAGTACATGAGCAGTTCTTC

V gene: TRBV5-4
D gene: -
J gene: TRBJ1-4
CDR3 length: 16
clone size: -
CDR3 protein: CASSSYARGTNEKLFF
CDR3 DNA: TGTGCCAGCAGCTCCTACGCCAGGGGTACGAATGAAAAACTGTTTTTT

V gene: TRBV4-3
D gene: TRBD1
J gene: TRBJ1-1
CDR3 length: 14
clone size: -
CDR3 protein: CASSHLDRVTEAFF
CDR3 DNA: TGCGCCAGCAGCCATTTAGACAGGGTCACTGAAGCTTTCTTT

V gene: TRBV30
D gene: -
J gene: TRBJ1-5
CDR3 length: 13
clone size: -
CDR3 protein: CAFPGGVTEPQHF
CDR3 DNA: TGTGCCTTCCCGGGGGGGGTGACGGAGCCCCAGCATTTT

V gene: TRBV6-6
D gene: -
J gene: TRBJ1-3
CDR3 length: 15
clone size: once
CDR3 protein: CASSYQITSGNTIYF
CDR3 DNA: TGTGCCAGCAGTTACCAGATAACCTCTGGAAACACCATATATTTT

V gene: TRBV7-2
D gene: -
J gene: TRBJ2-7
CDR3 length: 13
clone size: -
CDR3 protein: CASSYQGSHEQYF
CDR3 DNA: TGTGCCAGCAGTTACCAGGGTTCCCACGAGCAGTACTTC

V gene: TRBV7-2
D gene: -
J gene: TRBJ1-5
CDR3 length: 12
clone size: -
CDR3 protein: CASSPSNQPQHF
CDR3 DNA: TGTGCCAGCAGCCCTTCGAATCAGCCCCAGCATTTT

V gene: TRBV29-1
D gene: -
J gene: TRBJ1-1
CDR3 length: 13
clone size: -
CDR3 protein: CSVASTGNTEAFF
CDR3 DNA: TGCAGCGTAGCCTCGACAGGGAACACTGAAGCTTTCTTT

V gene: TRBV12-5
D gene: TRBD1
J gene: TRBJ1-2
CDR3 length: 12
clone size: few
CDR3 protein: CASGFSRGRYTF
CDR3 DNA: TGTGCTAGTGGTTTCTCCAGGGGGCGATACACCTTC

V gene: TRBV30
D gene: -
J gene: TRBJ2-3
CDR3 length: 12
clone size: -
CDR3 protein: CAWDLTGDTQYF
CDR3 DNA: TGTGCCTGGGATTTGACGGGGGATACGCAGTATTTT

V gene: TRBV4-2
D gene: -
J gene: TRBJ1-5
CDR3 length: 13
clone size: few
CDR3 protein: CASSQALNQPQHF
CDR3 DNA: TGTGCCAGCAGCCAAGCTCTAAATCAGCCCCAGCATTTT

V gene: TRBV19
D gene: TRBD2
J gene: TRBJ2-7
CDR3 length: 16
clone size: -
CDR3 protein: CASSMTSGGAGHEQYF
CDR3 DNA: TGTGCCAGTAGTATGACTAGCGGGGGAGCTGGCCACGAGCAGTACTTC

V gene: TRBV6-5
D gene: -
J gene: TRBJ2-2
CDR3 length: 15
clone size: -
CDR3 protein: CASSSRGVNTGELFF
CDR3 DNA: TGTGCCAGCAGTTCCAGGGGGGTGAACACCGGGGAGCTGTTTTTT

V gene: TRBV9
D gene: -
J gene: TRBJ1-6
CDR3 length: 13
clone size: -
CDR3 protein: CASSVGADSPLHF
CDR3 DNA: TGTGCCAGCAGCGTAGGGGCAGATTCACCCCTCCACTTT

V gene: TRBV20-1
D gene: -
J gene: TRBJ2-7
CDR3 length: 11
clone size: -
CDR3 protein: CSAPRGGEQYF
CDR3 DNA: TGCAGTGCCCCGCGAGGGGGCGAGCAGTACTTC

V gene: TRBV6-1
D gene: -
J gene: TRBJ2-2
CDR3 length: 16
clone size: -
CDR3 protein: CASSEGAGFNTGELFF
CDR3 DNA: TGTGCCAGCAGTGAAGGGGCAGGATTCAACACCGGGGAGCTGTTTTTT

V gene: TRBV5-1
D gene: -
J gene: TRBJ2-3
CDR3 length: 15
clone size: -
CDR3 protein: CASSLGQVATDTQYF
CDR3 DNA: TGCGCCAGCAGCTTGGGACAGGTCGCCACAGATACGCAGTATTTT

V gene: TRBV25-1
D gene: TRBD1
J gene: TRBJ1-4
CDR3 length: 15
clone size: -
CDR3 protein: CASSPQGAASEKLFF
CDR3 DNA: TGTGCCAGCAGTCCTCAGGGGGCGGCGAGTGAAAAACTGTTTTTT

V gene: TRBV3-1/TRBV3-2
D gene: -
J gene: TRBJ2-1
CDR3 length: 13
clone size: -
CDR3 protein: CASSPRRDNEQFF
CDR3 DNA: TGTGCCAGCAGCCCTCGAAGAGACAATGAGCAGTTCTTC

V gene: TRBV11-2
D gene: -
J gene: TRBJ1-3
CDR3 length: 16
clone size: -
CDR3 protein: CASRKIGAWERNTIYF
CDR3 DNA: TGTGCCAGCCGAAAGATAGGGGCCTGGGAACGAAACACCATATATTTT

V gene: TRBV5-1
D gene: -
J gene: TRBJ1-6
CDR3 length: 13
clone size: -
CDR3 protein: CASSLDQNSPLHF
CDR3 DNA: TGCGCCAGCAGCTTGGATCAGAACTCACCCCTCCACTTT

V gene: TRBV29-1
D gene: -
J gene: TRBJ2-3
CDR3 length: 16
clone size: -
CDR3 protein: CSVTTRDPALTDTQYF
CDR3 DNA: TGCAGCGTTACGACGCGGGACCCCGCCCTCACAGATACGCAGTATTTT

V gene: TRBV27
D gene: -
J gene: TRBJ1-4
CDR3 length: 17
clone size: -
CDR3 protein: CASSSNKVSRAGEKLFF
CDR3 DNA: TGTGCCAGCAGTTCGAACAAGGTATCCAGGGCTGGTGAAAAACTGTTTTTT

V gene: TRBV2
D gene: TRBD1
J gene: TRBJ2-5
CDR3 length: 15
clone size: -
CDR3 protein: CASRLLQGAMETQYF
CDR3 DNA: TGTGCCAGCAGATTATTACAGGGGGCGATGGAGACCCAGTACTTC

V gene: TRBV7-2
D gene: -
J gene: TRBJ2-7
CDR3 length: 12
clone size: once
CDR3 protein: CASSFTGYEQYF
CDR3 DNA: TGTGCCAGCAGCTTCACGGGCTACGAGCAGTACTTC

V gene: TRBV7-2
D gene: TRBD1
J gene: TRBJ2-5
CDR3 length: 14
clone size: -
CDR3 protein: CASRPQGAGETQYF
CDR3 DNA: TGTGCCAGCAGGCCACAGGGGGCCGGGGAGACCCAGTACTTC

V gene: TRBV3-1/TRBV3-2
D gene: TRBD1
J gene: TRBJ1-2
CDR3 length: 15
clone size: once
CDR3 protein: CASSQDGGTAYGYTF
CDR3 DNA: TGTGCCAGCAGCCAAGATGGGGGGACAGCCTATGGCTACACCTTC

V gene: TRBV3-1/TRBV3-2
D gene: TRBD2
J gene: TRBJ2-1
CDR3 length: 18
clone size: -
CDR3 protein: CASSPYSPGLADYNEQFF
CDR3 DNA: TGTGCCAGCAGCCCCTATTCCCCGGGACTAGCGGACTACAATGAGCAGTTCTTC

V gene: TRBV27
D gene: TRBD1
J gene: TRBJ2-1
CDR3 length: 15
clone size: -
CDR3 protein: CASSLWQGARNEQFF
CDR3 DNA: TGTGCCAGCAGTTTATGGCAGGGGGCTCGCAATGAGCAGTTCTTC

V gene: TRBV19
D gene: -
J gene: TRBJ2-7
CDR3 length: 13
clone size: -
CDR3 protein: CASSSNGFHEQYF
CDR3 DNA: TGTGCCAGTAGTAGCAACGGGTTCCACGAGCAGTACTTC

V gene: TRBV19
D gene: TRBD1
J gene: TRBJ1-5
CDR3 length: 17
clone size: -
CDR3 protein: CASSIVRTGTSNQPQHF
CDR3 DNA: TGTGCCAGTAGTATAGTTCGGACAGGGACAAGCAATCAGCCCCAGCATTTT

V gene: TRBV6-5
D gene: -
J gene: TRBJ2-5
CDR3 length: 11
clone size: few
CDR3 protein: CASRYQETQYF
CDR3 DNA: TGTGCCAGCAGGTATCAAGAGACCCAGTACTTC

V gene: TRBV9
D gene: -
J gene: TRBJ2-2
CDR3 length: 15
clone size: -
CDR3 protein: CASSVGTMNTGELFF
CDR3 DNA: TGTGCCAGCAGCGTAGGGACAATGAACACCGGGGAGCTGTTTTTT